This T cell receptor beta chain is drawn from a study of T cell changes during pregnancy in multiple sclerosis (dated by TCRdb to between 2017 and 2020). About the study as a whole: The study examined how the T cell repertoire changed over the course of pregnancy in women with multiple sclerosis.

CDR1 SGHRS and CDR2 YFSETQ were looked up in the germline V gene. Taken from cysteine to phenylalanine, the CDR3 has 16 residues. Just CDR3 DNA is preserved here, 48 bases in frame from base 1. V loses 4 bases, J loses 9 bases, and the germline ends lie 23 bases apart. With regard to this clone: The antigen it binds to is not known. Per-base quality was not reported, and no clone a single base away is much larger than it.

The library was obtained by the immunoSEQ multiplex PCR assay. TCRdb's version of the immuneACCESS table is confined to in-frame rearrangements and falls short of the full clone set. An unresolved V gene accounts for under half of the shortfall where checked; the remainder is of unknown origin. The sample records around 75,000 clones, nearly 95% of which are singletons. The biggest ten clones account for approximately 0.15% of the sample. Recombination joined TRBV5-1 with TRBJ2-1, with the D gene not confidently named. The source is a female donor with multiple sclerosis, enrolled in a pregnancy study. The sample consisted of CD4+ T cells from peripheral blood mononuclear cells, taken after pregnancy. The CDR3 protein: CASSRQTMDSATEQFF. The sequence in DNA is TGCGCCAGCAGCCGTCAAACTATGGATTCGGCAACTGAGCAGTTCTTC.